This entry features one TCR beta chain sequence. This clone came up once. There is no known antigen for this receptor. Per-base quality was not reported, and no clone a single base away is much larger than it. The library was produced with the immunoSEQ multiplex PCR assay. Rearranged TCR beta chain sequences were amplified with the hsTCRB Kit following the manufacturer's protocol. An Illumina MiSeq was used to sequence the TCRB libraries. As for the authors' bioinformatics: Demultiplexing, trimming and gene mapping were performed with the kit vendor's proprietary platform. Sourced from immuneACCESS, this table was stored by TCRdb with only in-frame sequences that have V and J called. A share of the clones is absent; for the studies checked, an unresolved V gene accounts for under half, and the remainder has no known explanation. The V and J calls and clone size were taken over from that table, and D and trimming were inferred from the DNA. The sample table holds some 120,000 clones, of which about four fifths were seen once. Around 5.5% of the sample is held by the ten biggest clonotypes.

The cysteine opens and the phenylalanine closes a CDR3 of 14 amino acids. CDR3 DNA only is kept here, 42 bases in frame from base 1. The trim is 2 bases for V and 2 bases for J, with a gap of 8 bases between the germline ends. The germline V gene (reference sequence) supplies CDR1 WNHNN and CDR2 SYGVQD. These data come from a study of a mutant IDH1 vaccine in newly diagnosed glioma (dated by TCRdb to the early 2020s). Notes on the research overall: Across visits V03 through V10, patients got a total of eight vaccinations, given in weeks 1, 3, 5, 7, 11, 15, 19 and 23. Vaccination was initiated 4-6 weeks after radiotherapy alone, or concurrently with temozolomide cycles in the chemotherapy-containing groups. Of the 32 patients who were treated, about 60% were male and approximately 40% were female, and the mean age was around 40 years. Before enrollment, patients had received standard therapy of radiotherapy alone, temozolomide alone, or radiochemotherapy with temozolomide; most received the combination. Peripheral blood was collected at six visits: V03 (baseline), V05, V07, V10, V12 and V13. Longitudinal TCRB deep sequencing was done for fewer than 30 treated patients, wherever samples were available for exploratory analyses. The paper as a whole reports these results and caveats: Pseudoprogression appeared unrelated to alterations in the top peripheral T cell clonotypes detected by TCRB sequencing. The authors noted that analyses of patient blood samples could not be reproduced because of sample limitations. Immune responses induced by the vaccine were seen in around 93% of patients across multiple MHC alleles. Selection of PBMC samples for TCRB deep sequencing was based on availability.

The time point tag for this specimen amounts to: week 11, during vaccination. Every vaccine dose consisted of 300 ug of a 20-mer mutant IDH1 peptide in Montanide, administered subcutaneously together with topical imiquimod. Donors had newly diagnosed WHO grade 3 or 4 IDH1-mutant astrocytomas with loss of nuclear ATRX. The samples were drawn from NOA16, a multicentre, single-arm, open-label phase I trial in Germany that tested a mutant IDH1 peptide vaccine in humans for the first time. Genomic DNA for TCRB sequencing was isolated from EDTA blood with the DNeasy Blood and Tissue Kit. The clonotype was recovered from a man in his forties with glioma. Rearrangement joined TRBV10-1 to TRBJ2-3, with no confidently assigned D gene. Sample: PBMCs, taken from a glioma patient whose treatment included an IDH1 peptide vaccine. The DNA is as follows: TGCGCCAGCAGTGAGAGACCCTTCACAGATACGCAGTATTTT. It translates as CASSERPFTDTQYF.